These 25 T cell receptor beta chains share one sample of origin, sequenced in a study of T cell therapy after organ transplantation. Their specific antigens are unknown. Only in-frame clones appear in the TCRdb table, and some are missing; sequencing was by immunoSEQ multiplex PCR. The sample lists 45,000 to 50,000 clones, less than 95% occurring once. Source: CD8+ T cells from blood, taken before autologous CMV-specific T cell therapy. The receptors were gathered from a human patient who had received a solid organ transplant and had CMV disease.

The V call is TRBV5-4, the J call TRBJ2-7; 13 bases line up with TRBD2. This CDR3 has 18 residues. The V gene end was trimmed by 4 bases and the J gene end by 4 bases; junction bases not matched to a gene: 14. Per the germline V gene, CDR1 is SGHNT and CDR2 is YYREEE (reference sequence). The CDR3 here is CASSPTRTSGGLFYEQYF. CDR3 in DNA: TGTGCCAGCAGCCCAACGCGGACTAGCGGGGGCCTATTTTACGAGCAGTACTTC.

V and J are TRBV19 and TRBJ1-5, with D unresolved. Germline V CDR1 and CDR2: LNHDA, SQIVND (reference sequence). CDR3 length: 12 residues. V lost 5 bases and J lost 4, with 6 bases in between. The DNA for the CDR3 is TGTGCCAGTAGTGGGAGGAATCAGCCCCAGCATTTT. Its protein product is CASSGRNQPQHF.

This chain uses TRBV5-5 with TRBJ2-1; no clear D gene. Deletions cut 1 base from V and 8 bases from J, with 4 bases between. Per the germline V gene, CDR1 is SGHKS and CDR2 is YYEKEE (reference sequence). CDR3 length equals 11 residues. CDR3 loop: CASSLFDEQFF. The CDR3 DNA is TGTGCCAGCAGCTTGTTCGATGAGCAGTTCTTC.

This chain connects TRBV30 to TRBJ1-2; 7 nucleotides match TRBD1. Trimming took 2 bases from V and 7 from J; bases not matched to a gene: 10. In germline, CDR1 is GTSNPN, CDR2 SVGIG (reference sequence). This CDR3 has 14 amino acids. CDR3 amino acids: CAWSHGTAGLGYTF. DNA of the CDR3: TGTGCCTGGAGTCATGGGACAGCCGGACTTGGCTACACCTTC.

The rearrangement links TRBV4-3 to TRBJ2-7; 9 positions agree with TRBD1. The junction had 4 bases not matched to a gene; V was cut back by 4 bases and J by 0 bases. CDR1 and CDR2 from the germline V gene are LGHNA and YSLEER. There are 15 residues in the CDR3. This chain's CDR3 is CASSPPGQGSYEQYF. In DNA, the CDR3 is TGCGCCAGCAGCCCCCCGGGACAGGGCTCCTACGAGCAGTACTTC.

The chain is built from TRBV10-1 and TRBJ1-1; 8 nucleotides line up with TRBD1. The CDR3 extends over 13 amino acids. V trimming: 4 bases; J trimming: 4 bases; junction bases outside the gene matches: 2. Per germline, CDR1 WNHNN and CDR2 SYGVQD (reference sequence). In DNA, the CDR3 is TGCGCCAGCAGTGCGGGACAGGCCACTGAAGCTTTCTTT. The encoded protein is CASSAGQATEAFF.

J is TRBJ2-3 and V is TRBV19; D is possibly TRBD2 (5 bases). Germline V gene data show CDR1 as LNHDA and CDR2 as SQIVND (reference sequence). The V end lost 3 bases, the J end lost 3 bases, and 13 bases lay between the germline ends. The CDR3 is 15 residues long. CDR3 in DNA: TGTGCCAGTAGTATGGACTCCCTGAGTACAGATACGCAGTATTTT. Translated, it gives CASSMDSLSTDTQYF.

V and J are TRBV5-1 and TRBJ2-1; 15 nucleotides line up with TRBD2. The germline CDR1 and CDR2 sequences are SGHRS and YFSETQ. The length of the CDR3 is 17 residues. The V segment lost 4 bases and the J segment 3 bases; nucleotides outside the gene matches: 5. The CDR3 DNA reads as TGCGCCAGCAGCCGAGGACTAGCGGGGGGGAACTACAATGAGCAGTTCTTC. Translating gives CASSRGLAGGNYNEQFF. The full variable domain, in which reference TRBV5-1 and TRBJ2-1 provide the parts outside the CDR3, is KAGVTQTPRYLIKTRGQQVTLSCSPISGHRSVSWYQQTPGQGLQFLFEYFSETQRNKGNFPGRFSGRQFSNSRSEMNVSTLELGDSALYLCASSRGLAGGNYNEQFFGPGTRLTVL.

This clone counts as medium-sized. The chain employs TRBV5-6 and TRBJ2-7; D perhaps matches TRBD1 (5 bases). Germline-derived CDR1 and CDR2 are SGHDT and YYEEEE. This CDR3 has 13 amino acids. V was cut by 4 bases and J by 2 bases, with 10 bases left in between. The CDR3 sequence: CASSTDSTYEQYF. CDR3 DNA: TGTGCCAGCAGCACCGACAGTACCTACGAGCAGTACTTC.

CDR3 nucleotides: TGTGCCACCAGCAGAGAATCAGACGGGAATGAGCAGTTCTTC. It encodes CATSRESDGNEQFF. The gene calls are TRBV15 and TRBJ2-1, with D uncertain. Deletions cut 0 bases from V and 7 bases from J, with 10 bases between. The germline CDR1 and CDR2 sequences are LNHNV and YYDKDF (reference sequence). This CDR3 comprises 14 residues. Complete variable domain (other parts from reference TRBV15 and TRBJ2-1): DAMVIQNPRYQVTQFGKPVTLSCSQTLNHNVMYWYQQKSSQAPKLLFHYYDKDFNNEADTPDNFQSRRPNTSFCFLDIRSPGLGDTAMYLCATSRESDGNEQFFGPGTRLTVL.

This chain joins TRBV5-6 and TRBJ2-2, with D possibly called TRBD1 or TRBD2 (5 bases each). V was pared by 0 bases and J by 4 bases, with 13 bases between. Germline loops: CDR1 SGHDT, CDR2 YYEEEE. The CDR3 has 16 amino acids. In DNA, the CDR3 is TGTGCCAGCAGCTTGGACGGGGTCGGGGCCACCGGGGAGCTGTTTTTT. It yields the protein CASSLDGVGATGELFF.

The V and J genes are TRBV13 and TRBJ2-1; unclear D gene. V shed 5 bases and J shed 8 bases, with 16 bases lying between them. The CDR3 runs to 14 residues. Germline CDR1 PRHDT, CDR2 FYEKMQ (reference sequence). The CDR3 region is CASSQSVVADEQFF. The CDR3, as DNA: TGTGCCAGCAGCCAGTCGGTAGTCGCTGATGAGCAGTTCTTC.

The V call is TRBV9, the J call TRBJ2-3; D not resolved. Between the trimmed V and J ends, which lost 0 bases and 4 bases, there was a span of 6 bases. Germline V gives CDR1 SGDLS, CDR2 YYNGEE. The CDR3 has 13 amino acids. The CDR3 region is CASSVGRADTQYF. As DNA, the CDR3 is TGTGCCAGCAGCGTAGGAAGGGCAGATACGCAGTATTTT.

The rearrangement joins TRBV9 to TRBJ2-4, with 9 bases identical to TRBD1. The CDR3 has 17 residues. The V and J ends lost 0 bases and 9 bases, in that order; junction bases with no gene match: 13. CDR1 is SGDLS, CDR2 YYNGEE, per germline. The CDR3 DNA is TGTGCCAGCAGCGTAGAGGGACAGGGAGGGATCTACGGCATTCAGTACTTC. Translated, it gives CASSVEGQGGIYGIQYF.

This clone was detected only once. The J gene is TRBJ2-5, the V gene TRBV18; D is possibly TRBD1 or TRBD2 (5 bases each). The CDR3 has 13 amino acids. Germline loops: CDR1 KGHSH, CDR2 LQKENI. V shed 0 bases and J shed 5 bases, with 7 bases lying between them. CDR3 in amino acids: CASSPPGEETQYF. The CDR3 nucleotides read TGTGCCAGCTCACCACCGGGGGAGGAGACCCAGTACTTC.

The gene calls are TRBV9 and TRBJ1-2; D ambiguous. The germline CDR1 and CDR2 sequences are SGDLS and YYNGEE. This CDR3 has 11 residues. Trimming left V 4 bases short and J 7 bases short, with 8 bases between. CDR3 coding DNA: TGTGCCAGCAGCACCATGGGTGGCTACACCTTC. Translation gives CASSTMGGYTF.

The CDR3, as DNA: TGTGCCATCAGGGGGATTAATGAAAAACTGTTTTTT. This gives the protein CAIRGINEKLFF. The chain carries TRBV19 and TRBJ1-4, with 7 bases matching TRBD1. The junction had 3 bases not matched to a gene; V was cut back by 10 bases and J by 4 bases. This CDR3 is built from 12 residues. CDR1 LNHDA and CDR2 SQIVND come from the germline V gene (reference sequence).

The rearrangement links TRBV4-1 to TRBJ2-6; perhaps D is TRBD1 or TRBD2 (5 bases each). CDR1 MGHRA and CDR2 YSYEKL come from the germline V gene. This CDR3 spans 16 amino acids. The V gene lost 0 bases and the J gene lost 2 bases, with 8 bases spanning the gap. CDR3 protein: CASSQEWGTGANVLTF. CDR3 nucleotides: TGCGCCAGCAGCCAAGAATGGGGGACTGGGGCCAACGTCCTGACTTTC.

A single count supports this clone. CDR3 nucleotides: TGTGCCAGCAGCTCTTACACTGAAGCTTTCTTT. Translated, it gives CASSSYTEAFF. This chain connects TRBV5-4 to TRBJ1-1; D gene unclear. V lost 3 bases to trimming and J lost 3 bases, with 3 bases between them. Germline V CDR1 and CDR2: SGHNT, YYREEE (reference sequence). The CDR3 has 11 residues.

This clone was observed a handful of times. CDR3 in amino acids: CASSGQGSNQPQHF. CDR3 DNA sequence: TGTGCCAGTAGTGGACAGGGTAGCAATCAGCCCCAGCATTTT. The V gene is TRBV19, the J gene TRBJ1-5; 8 positions agree with TRBD1. The CDR3 runs 14 residues. Germline V gene lookup returns CDR1 LNHDA and CDR2 SQIVND (reference sequence). V shed 5 bases, J shed 0 bases, and the junction held 0 bases outside the gene matches.

The chain couples TRBV4-3 to TRBJ2-7, with 16 bases lining up with TRBD2. In germline, CDR1 is LGHNA, CDR2 YSLEER. V gave up 0 bases and J gave up 7 bases; unmatched junction bases: 6. This CDR3 contains 17 residues. DNA for the CDR3: TGCGCCAGCAGCCAAGATGGGACTAGCGGGGGGGCCGGAGAGCAGTACTTC. It codes for CASSQDGTSGGAGEQYF.

The rearrangement uses TRBV27 and TRBJ1-5, with D uncertain. The length of the CDR3 is 15 residues. Germline loops: CDR1 MNHEY, CDR2 SMNVEV (reference sequence). V dropped 8 bases and J dropped 6 bases, with 20 bases sitting between them. The CDR3 protein is CASGTGDFGGQPQHF. In nucleotides, the CDR3 is TGTGCCAGCGGTACCGGAGATTTCGGAGGTCAGCCCCAGCATTTT.

The gene calls are TRBV29-1 and TRBJ2-7; D not resolved. The germline gives CDR1 SQVTM, CDR2 ANQGSEA. The ends were cut back, 2 bases at V and 2 bases at J, with 4 bases in the middle. The CDR3 sequence is 11 residues long. CDR3 nucleotides: TGCAGCGTTGAATTCGCCTACGAGCAGTACTTC. It specifies CSVEFAYEQYF.

The chain is built from TRBV19 and TRBJ1-1; D gene unclear. Per germline, CDR1 LNHDA and CDR2 SQIVND (reference sequence). CDR3 length: 14 residues. V was clipped by 2 bases and J by 0 bases, with 7 bases between them. CDR3 loop: CASSINAVNTEAFF. The CDR3 DNA is TGTGCCAGTAGTATAAATGCAGTGAACACTGAAGCTTTCTTT. The whole variable domain, remainder taken from reference TRBV19 and TRBJ1-1, is DGGITQSPKYLFRKEGQNVTLSCEQNLNHDAMYWYRQDPGQGLRLIYYSQIVNDFQKGDIAEGYSVSREKKESFPLTVTSAQKNPTAFYLCASSINAVNTEAFFGQGTRLTVV.

This clone was seen only once. CDR3 amino acids: CASSARQGAPEAFF. The DNA for the CDR3 is TGTGCCAGCAGCGCCCGACAGGGGGCCCCTGAAGCTTTCTTT. The rearrangement uses TRBV7-9 and TRBJ1-1, with TRBD1 matching 10 bases. V was clipped by 5 bases and J by 6 bases; unmatched bases: 6. The CDR3 extends over 14 amino acids. Per the germline V gene, CDR1 is SEHNR and CDR2 is FQNEAQ (reference sequence).